The 7 T cell receptor beta chains presented below share a single source sample, sequenced in a study of T cell changes during pregnancy in multiple sclerosis (dated by TCRdb to between 2018 and 2020). The library was made by the immunoSEQ multiplex PCR assay. As stored in TCRdb, this immuneACCESS dataset retains in-frame rearrangements with V and J assigned. A fraction of the clones does not appear; measured against another copy, unresolved V genes explain less than half of the discrepancy, and the remainder lacks a known reason. In this sample the table shows tens of thousands of clones, 75% to 90% of which occur a single time. The ten biggest clones cover around 6.9% of the sample. The sequenced sample was CD8+ T cells from peripheral blood mononuclear cells, obtained in the first trimester of pregnancy. These TCRs come from a female donor with multiple sclerosis, enrolled in a pregnancy study.

The rearrangement links TRBV28 to TRBJ2-3; D unclear. In germline, CDR1 is MDHEN, CDR2 SYDVKM. This CDR3 contains 13 residues. V lost 2 bases to trimming and J lost 3 bases, with 6 bases between them. CDR3 nucleotide sequence: TGTGCCAGCAGTTTACTCCCGACAGATACGCAGTATTTT. This encodes CASSLLPTDTQYF.

The chain uses TRBV6-1 and TRBJ2-3; D is perhaps TRBD2 (7 bases). The V end was cut by 1 base, the J end by 4 bases, with 12 bases between. Germline lookup yields CDR1 MNHNS and CDR2 SASEGT. This CDR3 comprises 15 residues. The CDR3 loop is CASSEEGGGADTQYF. CDR3 in DNA: TGTGCCAGCAGTGAAGAGGGCGGGGGCGCAGATACGCAGTATTTT.

J is TRBJ2-7 and V is TRBV5-1, with a possible D match to TRBD2 (5 bases). Trimming took off 4 bases at V and 0 bases at J, with 11 bases between the two ends. Germline CDR1 and CDR2: SGHRS and YFSETQ. The CDR3 runs 14 residues. In DNA form, the CDR3 reads TGCGCCAGCAGCCACGGACGGGACTCCTACGAGCAGTACTTC. Its protein is CASSHGRDSYEQYF.

This chain connects TRBV27 to TRBJ1-4; D is ambiguous. Looked up from germline, CDR1 is MNHEY and CDR2 is SMNVEV (reference sequence). CDR3 size: 15 residues. The V end lost 7 bases, the J end lost 1 base, and 13 bases lay between the germline ends. The CDR3: CASKTSRRTNEKLFF. The CDR3 nucleotides read TGTGCCAGCAAGACGAGCCGGAGAACTAATGAAAAACTGTTTTTT.

V is TRBV5-1 and J is TRBJ2-7; a weak D match, TRBD2 (5 bases). Trimming cost V 0 bases and J 2 bases, with 12 bases left between them. Per germline, CDR1 SGHRS and CDR2 YFSETQ. The CDR3 spans 15 residues. In nucleotides, the CDR3 is TGCGCCAGCAGCTTGGGCGGGCAGAGGGCCTACGAGCAGTACTTC. Protein sequence: CASSLGGQRAYEQYF.

The DNA of the CDR3 is TGTGCCAGCAGCTCCCGACTAGCGGAGAGCTCCTACGAGCAGTACTTC. This codes for CASSSRLAESSYEQYF. The V gene is TRBV13, the J gene TRBJ2-7; 9 nucleotides align to TRBD2. Germline lookup yields CDR1 PRHDT and CDR2 FYEKMQ (reference sequence). The V gene end was trimmed by 4 bases and the J gene end by 0 bases; junction bases not matched to a gene: 7. The CDR3 length is 16 residues.

This chain joins TRBV27 and TRBJ2-1; 10 positions agree with TRBD2. The CDR3 loop spans 16 amino acids. J gave up 4 bases and V 8 bases, and 11 bases lay outside the gene matches. The germline V gene has CDR1 MNHEY and CDR2 SMNVEV (reference sequence). The CDR3 protein is CASQRRGLAPYNEQFF. CDR3 sequence (DNA): TGTGCCAGCCAGAGGAGGGGACTAGCGCCGTACAATGAGCAGTTCTTC.